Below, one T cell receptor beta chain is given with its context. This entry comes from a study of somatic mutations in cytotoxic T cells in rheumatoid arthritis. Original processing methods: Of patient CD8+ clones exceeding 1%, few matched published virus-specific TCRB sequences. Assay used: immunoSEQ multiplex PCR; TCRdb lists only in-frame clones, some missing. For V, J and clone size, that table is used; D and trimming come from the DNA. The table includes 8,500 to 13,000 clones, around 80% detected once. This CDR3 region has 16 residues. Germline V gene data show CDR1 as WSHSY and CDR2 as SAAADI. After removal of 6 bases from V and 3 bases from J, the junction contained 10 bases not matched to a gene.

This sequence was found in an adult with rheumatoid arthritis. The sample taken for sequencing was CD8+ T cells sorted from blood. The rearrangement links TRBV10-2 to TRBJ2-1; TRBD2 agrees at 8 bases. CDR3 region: CASRGSGGPNYNEQFF. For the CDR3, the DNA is TGCGCCAGCAGAGGGTCGGGAGGGCCCAACTACAATGAGCAGTTCTTC.